This T cell receptor beta chain was sequenced during a study of blood T cells in healthy people across ages. General study findings and limits: The study could not conclusively compare naive and antigen-experienced cells, given its unsorted PBMCs. Both higher diversity and more naive CD4+ cells marked long-lived donors when set against aged donors.

Comment on this clonotype: Its specificity is unknown.

Total RNA was isolated from each sample in quantities of at least 6 micrograms. A sample-barcoded 5' primer and a J-beta primer mix were used in a second PCR of about 7 to 12 cycles. MiXCR, applied by TCRdb to the 5' RACE reads, yields one record per CDR3 protein. The profile shows 600,000 to 650,000 distinct CDR3 sequences, about 54% of them singletons. V dropped 8 bases and J dropped 1 base, with 8 bases sitting between them. Germline V gene sequence: CDR1 MNHNY, CDR2 SVGAGI (reference sequence). CDR3 length equals 13 residues. This sequence joins TRBV6-6 and TRBJ2-2; D is unresolved. Sequencing used blood. This receptor was identified in a man in his sixties in good health. The CDR3, as DNA: TGTGCCAGCGGCCAATTGAACACCGGGGAGCTGTTTTTT. Protein sequence: CASGQLNTGELFF.